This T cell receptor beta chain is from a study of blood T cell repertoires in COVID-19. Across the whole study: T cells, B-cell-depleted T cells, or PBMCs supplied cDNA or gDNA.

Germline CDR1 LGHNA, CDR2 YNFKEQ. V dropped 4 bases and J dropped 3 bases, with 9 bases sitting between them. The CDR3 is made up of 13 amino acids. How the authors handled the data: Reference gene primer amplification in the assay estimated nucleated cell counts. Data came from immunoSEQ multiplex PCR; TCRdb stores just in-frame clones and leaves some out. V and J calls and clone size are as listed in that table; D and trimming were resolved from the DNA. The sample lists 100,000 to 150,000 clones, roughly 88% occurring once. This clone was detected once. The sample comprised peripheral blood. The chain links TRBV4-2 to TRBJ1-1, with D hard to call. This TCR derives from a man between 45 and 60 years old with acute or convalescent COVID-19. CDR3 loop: CASSPRRDTEAFF. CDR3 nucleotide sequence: TGTGCCAGCAGCCCTCGACGGGACACTGAAGCTTTCTTT.